The entry below gives a single T cell receptor beta chain sequence along with its context. Its antigen is not known. The data belong to a study of blood T cell dynamics during melanoma immunotherapy. Study as a whole: Metastatic melanoma patients received first-line pembrolizumab or nivolumab plus ipilimumab.

Study-wide points: At W3, later disease-control patients showed bifurcated PBMC repertoire changes, unlike progressors.

Germline CDR1 reads SGHRS; CDR2 reads YFSETQ. Trimming at V came to 0 bases and at J to 3 bases, leaving 16 bases not matched to a gene. The CDR3 extends over 21 amino acids. Generated by immunoSEQ multiplex PCR, the TCRdb table keeps only in-frame clones and is missing some. The table lists a few thousand clones, around nine tenths of them singletons. The time point denotes: pre-treatment baseline. Blood was drawn before treatment and at week 3 after checkpoint blockade. The chain is built from TRBV5-1 and TRBJ2-1, with 12 bases that match TRBD2. The receptor's source is a human donor with melanoma. This specimen consisted of blood, obtained from a patient treated with checkpoint blockade. CDR3 DNA: TGCGCCAGCAGCTTGGAAGGGGGGCTAGCGGGAGGGCCGGGGAGCTACAATGAGCAGTTCTTC. Its translation: CASSLEGGLAGGPGSYNEQFF.